Listed here are 11 T cell receptor beta chains from one sample, sequenced in a study of post-analysis software for immune sequencing data. The antigens for these receptors are not known. Findings and caveats of the study: Controls had lower frequencies than patients of 4 or 5 TRBV segments, which included TRBV5-6, TRBV5-1 and TRBV20-1.

cDNA libraries for TCR beta contained unique molecular identifiers. TCRdb re-called the PCR reads with MiXCR, one entry per CDR3 protein. The table shows 550,000 to 700,000 distinct CDR3 sequences, with roughly 47% occurring only once. Input material: blood. The receptors derive from a girl aged 10 to 17 with multiple sclerosis.

The rearrangement joins TRBV7-9 to TRBJ2-5; D is tentatively TRBD1 or TRBD2 (5 bases each). Germline-derived CDR1 and CDR2 are SEHNR and FQNEAQ (reference sequence). Between the trimmed V and J ends, which lost 0 bases and 2 bases, there was a span of 10 bases. CDR3 length: 15 amino acids. CDR3 sequence reads: CASSLAGEGQETQYF. CDR3 bases: TGTGCCAGCAGCTTAGCGGGGGAAGGGCAAGAGACCCAGTACTTC.

Only a few counts were recorded for this clonotype. V and J are TRBV5-1 and TRBJ1-1; TRBD1 matches at 10 bases. The CDR3 length is 14 residues. Germline V lookup: CDR1 SGHRS, CDR2 YFSETQ. Trimming took 1 base from V and 8 from J; bases not matched to a gene: 5. CDR3 sequence (DNA): TGCGCCAGCAGCTTGATCCCGGGACAGGGGGAAGCTTTCTTT. Protein: CASSLIPGQGEAFF.

This clonotype came up many times. CDR3 protein: CASSLVGQRQAFF. As DNA, the CDR3 is TGTGCCAGCAGTTTGGTCGGCCAAAGGCAAGCTTTCTTT. This sequence joins TRBV12-3 or TRBV12-4 and TRBJ1-1; D is unresolved. Trimming left V 3 bases short and J 9 bases short, with 14 bases between. CDR3 length: 13 amino acids.

The rearrangement joins TRBV7-2 to TRBJ2-3; the D gene is possibly TRBD1 (6 bases). Trimming left V 6 bases short and J 4 bases short, with 14 bases between. Germline values: CDR1 SGHTA, CDR2 FQGNSA. CDR3 length equals 14 residues. In DNA, the CDR3 is TGTGCCAGCAGGAGGGGGTTGAGCGCAGATACGCAGTATTTT. It yields the protein CASRRGLSADTQYF.

This clonotype has a handful of counts. The rearrangement uses TRBV10-3 and TRBJ1-1, with D possibly being TRBD1 (5 bases). Trimming removed 8 bases from V and 0 bases from J, with 13 bases in between. Per germline, CDR1 ENHRY and CDR2 SYGVKD. The CDR3 is 14 residues long. CDR3 DNA sequence: TGTGCCATCCGGACACAATCTATGAACACTGAAGCTTTCTTT. Its translation is CAIRTQSMNTEAFF.

The chain joins TRBV6-1 to TRBJ1-2; 11 positions agree with TRBD1. This CDR3 contains 15 residues. V gave up 4 bases and J gave up 5 bases; unmatched junction bases: 6. Germline assignment: CDR1 MNHNS and CDR2 SASEGT. The CDR3 reads CASSVAGQGEYGYTF. The CDR3 DNA follows: TGTGCCAGCAGTGTGGCGGGACAGGGGGAATATGGCTACACCTTC.

This clonotype was detected a few times. The chain recombines TRBV7-8 with TRBJ2-7; 8 bases fit TRBD2. With V trimmed by 7 bases and J by 4 bases, 9 bases remained unmatched. This CDR3 comprises 14 residues. CDR1 is SGHVS and CDR2 is FQNEAQ in the germline V gene. CDR3 sequence reads: CASTISGTAYEQYF. CDR3 in DNA: TGTGCCAGCACCATTAGCGGGACCGCTTACGAGCAGTACTTC.

The CDR3: CASSGTGTAVPFFSDTQYF. Here the CDR3 DNA reads TGCGCCAGCAGCGGAACAGGGACGGCCGTTCCCTTCTTCTCAGATACGCAGTATTTT. The genes are TRBV5-1 and TRBJ2-3, with TRBD1 as a possible D gene (6 bases). Germline-derived CDR1 and CDR2 are SGHRS and YFSETQ. The CDR3 is 19 amino acids. V lost 4 bases and J lost 4, with 28 bases in between.

The chain recombines TRBV12-3 or TRBV12-4 with TRBJ2-6, with no clear D. This CDR3 is built from 15 residues. Trimming took 7 bases from V and 0 from J, leaving 10 bases between them. The DNA for the CDR3 is TGTGCCAGCACCTTTCTGGGCTCTGGGGCCAACGTCCTGACTTTC. Protein: CASTFLGSGANVLTF.

The chain links TRBV5-1 to TRBJ2-5; maybe TRBD1 (6 bases). With 0 bases removed from V and 1 base from J, the gap between germline ends came to 13 bases. CDR3 length equals 16 residues. The germline CDR1 and CDR2 sequences are SGHRS and YFSETQ. The DNA for the CDR3 is TGCGCCAGCAGCTTGGGACAGGATCCCCTCCAAGAGACCCAGTACTTC. It specifies CASSLGQDPLQETQYF.

The gene calls are TRBV12-3 or TRBV12-4 and TRBJ2-7, with D tentatively TRBD2 (5 bases). V lost 10 bases to trimming and J lost 6 bases, with 13 bases between them. The CDR3 consists of 11 residues. CDR3 sequence reads: CAKTVRGEQYF. CDR3 coding DNA: TGTGCCAAAACTGTACGGGGCGAGCAGTACTTC.